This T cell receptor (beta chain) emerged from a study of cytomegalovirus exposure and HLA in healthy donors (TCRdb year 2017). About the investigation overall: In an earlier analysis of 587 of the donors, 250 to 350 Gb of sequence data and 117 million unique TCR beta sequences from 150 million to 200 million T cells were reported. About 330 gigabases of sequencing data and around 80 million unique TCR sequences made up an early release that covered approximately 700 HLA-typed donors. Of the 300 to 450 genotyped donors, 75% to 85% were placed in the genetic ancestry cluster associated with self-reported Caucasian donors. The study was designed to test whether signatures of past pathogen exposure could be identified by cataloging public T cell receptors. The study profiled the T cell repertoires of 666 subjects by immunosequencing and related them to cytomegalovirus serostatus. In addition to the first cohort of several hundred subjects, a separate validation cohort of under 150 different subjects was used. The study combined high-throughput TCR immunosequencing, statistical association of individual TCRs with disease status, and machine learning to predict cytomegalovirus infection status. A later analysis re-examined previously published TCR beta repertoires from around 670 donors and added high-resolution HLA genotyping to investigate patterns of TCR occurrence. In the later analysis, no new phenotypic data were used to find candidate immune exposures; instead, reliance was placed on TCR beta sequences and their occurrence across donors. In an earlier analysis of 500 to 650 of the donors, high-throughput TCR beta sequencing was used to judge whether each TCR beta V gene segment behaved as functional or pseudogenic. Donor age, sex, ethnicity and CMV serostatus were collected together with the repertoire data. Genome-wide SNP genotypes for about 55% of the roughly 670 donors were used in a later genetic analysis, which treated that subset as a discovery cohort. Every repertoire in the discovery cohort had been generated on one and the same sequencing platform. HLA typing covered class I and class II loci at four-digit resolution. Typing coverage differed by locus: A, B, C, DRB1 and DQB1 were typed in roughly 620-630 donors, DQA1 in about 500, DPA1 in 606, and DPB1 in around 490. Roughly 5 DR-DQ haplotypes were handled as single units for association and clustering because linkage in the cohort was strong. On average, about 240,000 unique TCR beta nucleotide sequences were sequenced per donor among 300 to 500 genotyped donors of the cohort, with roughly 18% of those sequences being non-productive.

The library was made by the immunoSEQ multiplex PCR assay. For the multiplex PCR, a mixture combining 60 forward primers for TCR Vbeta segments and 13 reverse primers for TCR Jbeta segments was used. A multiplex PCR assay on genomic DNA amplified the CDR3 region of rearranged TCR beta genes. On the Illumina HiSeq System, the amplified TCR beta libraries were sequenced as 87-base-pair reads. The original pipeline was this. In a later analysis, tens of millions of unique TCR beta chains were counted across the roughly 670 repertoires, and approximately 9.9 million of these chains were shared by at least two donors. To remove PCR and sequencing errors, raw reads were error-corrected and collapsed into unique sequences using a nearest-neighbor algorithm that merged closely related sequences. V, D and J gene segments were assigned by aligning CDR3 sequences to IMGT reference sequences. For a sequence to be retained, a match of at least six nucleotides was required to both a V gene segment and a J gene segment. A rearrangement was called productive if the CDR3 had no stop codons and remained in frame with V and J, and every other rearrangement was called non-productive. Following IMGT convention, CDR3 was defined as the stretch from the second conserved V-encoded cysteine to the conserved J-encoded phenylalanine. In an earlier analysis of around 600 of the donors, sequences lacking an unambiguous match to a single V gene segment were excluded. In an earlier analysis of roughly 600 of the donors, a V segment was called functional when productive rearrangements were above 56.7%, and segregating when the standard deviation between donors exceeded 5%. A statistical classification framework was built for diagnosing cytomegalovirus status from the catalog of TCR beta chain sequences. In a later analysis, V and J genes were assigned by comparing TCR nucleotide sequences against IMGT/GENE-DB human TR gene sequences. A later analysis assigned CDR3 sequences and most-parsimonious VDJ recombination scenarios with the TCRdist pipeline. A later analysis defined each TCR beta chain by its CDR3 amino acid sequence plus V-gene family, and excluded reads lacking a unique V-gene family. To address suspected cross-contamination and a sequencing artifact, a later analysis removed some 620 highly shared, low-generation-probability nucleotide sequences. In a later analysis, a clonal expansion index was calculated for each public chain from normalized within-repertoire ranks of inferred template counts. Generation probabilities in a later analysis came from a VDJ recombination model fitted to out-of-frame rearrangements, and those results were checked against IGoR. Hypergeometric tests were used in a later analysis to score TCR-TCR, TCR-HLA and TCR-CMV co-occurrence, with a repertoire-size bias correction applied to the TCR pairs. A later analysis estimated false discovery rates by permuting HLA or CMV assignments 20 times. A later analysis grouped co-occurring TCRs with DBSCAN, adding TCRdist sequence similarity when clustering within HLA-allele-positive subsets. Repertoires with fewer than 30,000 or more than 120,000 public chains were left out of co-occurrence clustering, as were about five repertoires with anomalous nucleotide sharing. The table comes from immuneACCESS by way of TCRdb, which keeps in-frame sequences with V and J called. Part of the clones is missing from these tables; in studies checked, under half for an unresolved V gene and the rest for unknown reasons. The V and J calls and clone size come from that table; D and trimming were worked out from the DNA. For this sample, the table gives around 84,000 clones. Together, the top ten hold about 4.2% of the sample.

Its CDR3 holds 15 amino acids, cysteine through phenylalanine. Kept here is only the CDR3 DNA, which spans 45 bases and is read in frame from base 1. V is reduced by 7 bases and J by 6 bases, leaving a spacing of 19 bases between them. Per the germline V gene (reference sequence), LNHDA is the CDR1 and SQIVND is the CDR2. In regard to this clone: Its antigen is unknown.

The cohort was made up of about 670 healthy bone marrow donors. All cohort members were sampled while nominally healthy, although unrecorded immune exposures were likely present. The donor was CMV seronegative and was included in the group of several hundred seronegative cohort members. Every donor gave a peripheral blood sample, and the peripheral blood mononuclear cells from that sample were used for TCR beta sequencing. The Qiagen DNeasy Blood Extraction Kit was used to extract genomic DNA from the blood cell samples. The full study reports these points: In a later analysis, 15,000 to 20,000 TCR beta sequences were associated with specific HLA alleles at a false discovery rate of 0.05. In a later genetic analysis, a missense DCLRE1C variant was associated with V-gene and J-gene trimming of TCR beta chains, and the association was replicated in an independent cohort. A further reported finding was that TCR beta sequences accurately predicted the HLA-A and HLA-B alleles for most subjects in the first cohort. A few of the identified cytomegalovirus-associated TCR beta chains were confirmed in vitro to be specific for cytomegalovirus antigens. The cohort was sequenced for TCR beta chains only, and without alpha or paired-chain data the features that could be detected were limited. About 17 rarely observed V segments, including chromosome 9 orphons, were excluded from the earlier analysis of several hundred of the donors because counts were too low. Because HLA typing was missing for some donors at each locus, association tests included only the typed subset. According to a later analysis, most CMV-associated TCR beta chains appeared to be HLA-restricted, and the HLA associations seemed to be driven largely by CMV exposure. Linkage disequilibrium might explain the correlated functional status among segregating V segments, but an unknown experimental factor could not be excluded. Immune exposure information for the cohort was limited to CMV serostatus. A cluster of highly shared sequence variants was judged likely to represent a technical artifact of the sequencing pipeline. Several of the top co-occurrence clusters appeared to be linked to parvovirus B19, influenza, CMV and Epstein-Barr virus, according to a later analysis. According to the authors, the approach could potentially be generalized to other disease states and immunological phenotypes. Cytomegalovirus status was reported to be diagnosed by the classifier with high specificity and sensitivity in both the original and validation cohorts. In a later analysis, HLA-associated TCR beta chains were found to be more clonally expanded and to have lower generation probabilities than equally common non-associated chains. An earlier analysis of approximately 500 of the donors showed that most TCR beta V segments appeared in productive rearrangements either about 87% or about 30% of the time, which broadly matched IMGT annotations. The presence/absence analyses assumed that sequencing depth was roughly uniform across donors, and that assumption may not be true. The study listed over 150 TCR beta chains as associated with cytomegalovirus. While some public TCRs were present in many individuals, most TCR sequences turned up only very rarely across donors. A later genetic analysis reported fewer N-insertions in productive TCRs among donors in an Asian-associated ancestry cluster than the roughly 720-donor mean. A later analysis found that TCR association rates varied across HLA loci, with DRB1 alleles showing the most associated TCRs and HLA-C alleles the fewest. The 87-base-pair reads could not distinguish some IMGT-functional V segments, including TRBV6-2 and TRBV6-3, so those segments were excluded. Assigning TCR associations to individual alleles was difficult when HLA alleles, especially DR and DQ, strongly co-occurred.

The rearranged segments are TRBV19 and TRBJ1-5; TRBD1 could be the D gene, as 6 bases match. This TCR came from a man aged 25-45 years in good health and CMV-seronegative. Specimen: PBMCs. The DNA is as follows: TGTGCCAGTACCGTAACAGGGCTCCTTATTCAGCCCCAGCATTTT. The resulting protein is CASTVTGLLIQPQHF.